One sample yielded the 17 T cell receptor beta chains listed below, sequenced in a study of shared clonotypes between healthy human individuals. Only in-frame clones appear in the TCRdb table, and some are missing; sequencing was by immunoSEQ multiplex PCR. In the table there are over a million clones, over 95% of which are singletons. Source material: naive CD4+ T cells sorted from blood. The subset was: CD45RA+ positively selected. These receptors originate from a man younger than 45 in good health.

The V and J genes are TRBV27 and TRBJ2-2, with TRBD2 matching 9 bases. CDR1 is MNHEY, CDR2 SMNVEV, per germline (reference sequence). The CDR3 extends over 17 amino acids. Trimming removed 1 base from V and 0 bases from J; junction bases left unmatched: 3. The CDR3 coding sequence is TGTGCCAGCAGTTTATTTGCTAGCGGGGCGAACACCGGGGAGCTGTTTTTT. Translation gives CASSLFASGANTGELFF.

The V call is TRBV9, the J call TRBJ2-7; D is possibly TRBD2 (5 bases). This CDR3 comprises 14 residues. Germline CDR1 is SGDLS and CDR2 is YYNGEE. Deletions cut 4 bases from V and 2 bases from J, with 13 bases between. CDR3 loop: CASSPTRVPYEQYF. The DNA for the CDR3 is TGTGCCAGCAGCCCGACGCGGGTCCCCTACGAGCAGTACTTC.

A remark on this clone: The junction departs from the called germline gene at one end, perhaps through a read error. The chain combines TRBV11-3 with TRBJ2-1, with D perhaps matching TRBD2 (6 bases). The CDR3 totals 16 residues. Germline V gene lookup returns CDR1 SGHNT and CDR2 YENEEA. The CDR3 sequence: CASSLEAGDSNNEQFF. CDR3 bases: TGTGCCAGCAGCCTAGAGGCCGGGGACTCCAACAATGAGCAGTTCTTC.

The rearrangement uses TRBV19 and TRBJ2-5; perhaps TRBD1 as D (6 bases). CDR1 LNHDA and CDR2 SQIVND come from the germline V gene (reference sequence). The CDR3 covers 15 residues. The ends were cut back, 3 bases at V and 1 base at J, with 12 bases in the middle. The DNA of the CDR3 is TGTGCCAGTAGTATCCCTAACAGGGTCCAAGAGACCCAGTACTTC. It specifies CASSIPNRVQETQYF.

The chain carries TRBV19 and TRBJ1-5, with 7 positions matching TRBD1. Germline trimming cut 10 bases from V and 0 bases from J; bases unmatched to any gene: 15. Looked up from germline, CDR1 is LNHDA and CDR2 is SQIVND (reference sequence). The CDR3 has 17 residues. The CDR3 DNA is TGTGCCACCAGACAGGGTTCGTTGAGACCTAGCAATCAGCCCCAGCATTTT. It translates to CATRQGSLRPSNQPQHF.

The V call is TRBV7-9, the J call TRBJ2-7; D is uncertain. CDR1 is SEHNR and CDR2 is FQNEAQ in the germline V gene (reference sequence). The CDR3 is made up of 15 amino acids. Trimming stripped 3 bases from V and 3 bases from J, with 15 bases between. The DNA of the CDR3 is TGTGCCAGCAGCTTTTTGTCTTCCCCCCTCTACGAGCAGTACTTC. Amino acids: CASSFLSSPLYEQYF.

The rearrangement uses TRBV28 and TRBJ1-5; a weak D match, TRBD1 (5 bases). In germline, CDR1 is MDHEN, CDR2 SYDVKM. The CDR3 is 18 residues long. V lost 6 bases and J lost 4, with 25 bases in between. The CDR3 loop reads CASRPRDPRVGTNQPQHF. The CDR3, as DNA: TGTGCCAGCAGACCCCGGGACCCCAGGGTGGGAACAAATCAGCCCCAGCATTTT.

V and J are TRBV15 and TRBJ1-3; TRBD1 might be the D (6 bases). CDR1 and CDR2 (germline): LNHNV, YYDKDF (reference sequence). The CDR3 consists of 19 residues. The V and J ends lost 0 bases and 0 bases respectively, with 18 bases between them. CDR3 bases: TGTGCCACCAGCAGAGATCCGACGACAGGTGGTTCCTCTGGAAACACCATATATTTT. This translates into CATSRDPTTGGSSGNTIYF.

V usage is TRBV14 and J usage is TRBJ2-5; D remains ambiguous. V was cut by 0 bases and J by 2 bases, with 10 bases left in between. CDR1 SGHDN and CDR2 FVKESK come from the germline V gene. CDR3 length equals 15 residues. In DNA, the CDR3 is TGTGCCAGCAGCCAAGACTTCGTCAGACAAGAGACCCAGTACTTC. As protein: CASSQDFVRQETQYF.

The chain carries TRBV27 and TRBJ1-2, with D uncertain. The CDR3 totals 15 residues. V lost 3 bases and J lost 0, with 11 bases in between. Germline assignment: CDR1 MNHEY and CDR2 SMNVEV (reference sequence). In DNA, the CDR3 is TGTGCCAGCAGTTTCCTCGACGGTACTAACTATGGCTACACCTTC. Translating it yields CASSFLDGTNYGYTF.

V and J are TRBV5-6 and TRBJ2-3; possibly TRBD2 for D (6 bases). V was pared by 1 base and J by 1 base, with 10 bases between. CDR1 is SGHDT and CDR2 is YYEEEE in the germline V gene. This CDR3 comprises 15 residues. The CDR3 DNA sequence: TGTGCCAGCAGCTTGCCTGGGGAGGGCACAGATACGCAGTATTTT. This sequence encodes CASSLPGEGTDTQYF.

The chain combines TRBV7-8 with TRBJ1-2, with D possibly TRBD1 on 6 matching bases. V shed 4 bases and J shed 0 bases, with 12 bases lying between them. The CDR3 totals 15 residues. The V gene's germline CDR1 is SGHVS and CDR2 FQNEAQ. The CDR3 nucleotides are TGTGCCAGCAGCTCAGGGGAGGGAGCTAACTATGGCTACACCTTC. Amino acids: CASSSGEGANYGYTF.

The chain uses TRBV9 and TRBJ2-2; 7 bases match TRBD2. There are 14 residues in the CDR3. Germline V gives CDR1 SGDLS, CDR2 YYNGEE. The V gene end was trimmed by 2 bases and the J gene end by 7 bases; junction bases not matched to a gene: 5. The CDR3 loop is CASSVKLAHGELFF. The DNA for the CDR3 is TGTGCCAGCAGCGTGAAACTAGCGCACGGGGAGCTGTTTTTT.

The chain links TRBV5-8 to TRBJ2-3, with 7 bases lining up with TRBD1. CDR3 size: 15 residues. CDR1 and CDR2 from the germline V gene are SGHTS and YDEGEE. Unmatched junction bases numbered 5, after V lost 3 bases and J lost 1 base. CDR3 nucleotides: TGTGCCAGCAGCTCGACAGGGTACGGCACAGATACGCAGTATTTT. Its translation is CASSSTGYGTDTQYF.

The chain couples TRBV10-1 to TRBJ2-3; 7 positions match TRBD1. The CDR3 length is 13 residues. CDR1 is WNHNN and CDR2 is SYGVQD in the germline V gene (reference sequence). Trimming at V came to 3 bases and at J to 6 bases, leaving 3 bases not matched to a gene. The CDR3, as DNA: TGCGCCAGCAGTGAATTACAGGGGGATACGCAGTATTTT. Translation gives CASSELQGDTQYF.

Worth noting for this clone: This CDR3 is also generated by other DNA sequences in the sample. CDR3 coding DNA: TGTGCCAGTAGCATACAGGGGAGCAATCAGCCCCAGCATTTT. It specifies CASSIQGSNQPQHF. V gene TRBV19 combines with J gene TRBJ1-5; TRBD1 matches 7 bases. This CDR3 is 14 amino acids long. Looked up from germline, CDR1 is LNHDA and CDR2 is SQIVND (reference sequence). Trimming took 6 bases from V and 1 from J; bases not matched to a gene: 3.

The rearrangement links TRBV6-1 to TRBJ2-7; 7 nucleotides align to TRBD2. V gave up 3 bases and J gave up 5 bases; unmatched junction bases: 10. CDR1 is MNHNS and CDR2 is SASEGT in the germline V gene. The CDR3 contains 15 residues. In nucleotides, the CDR3 is TGTGCCAGCAGTGATTGGGGGGGGGAGACAGACGAGCAGTACTTC. Its protein product is CASSDWGGETDEQYF.